Following are 8 T cell receptor beta chains from one sample sequenced in a study of glioma-infiltrating T cells after dendritic cell vaccination (dated by TCRdb to the mid-2010s). Library creation used the immunoSEQ multiplex PCR assay. Not all clones reach the TCRdb copy of this immuneACCESS table, which keeps in-frame sequences only. Checked studies attribute under half of the gap to unresolved V genes and leave the rest unexplained. The table for this sample lists approximately 82,000 clones; 70% to 90% of them were counted only once. The top ten clonotypes cover approximately 2.9% of the sample. Sequences were derived from blood, sampled before dendritic cell vaccination. These TCRs come from a human donor with glioblastoma.

The rearrangement links TRBV6-1 to TRBJ2-2, with D possibly matching TRBD2 (6 bases). There are 18 residues in the CDR3. The germline gives CDR1 MNHNS, CDR2 SASEGT. With 2 bases removed from V and 1 base from J, the gap between germline ends came to 17 bases. CDR3 DNA: TGTGCCAGCAGTGAACAGTGGATGGCGGGATTGAACACCGGGGAGCTGTTTTTT. Protein sequence: CASSEQWMAGLNTGELFF.

This clone was seen only a few times. The chain has TRBV2 and TRBJ2-2; a weak D match, TRBD2 (7 bases). CDR1 is SNHLY and CDR2 is FYNNEI in the germline V gene. V shed 7 bases and J shed 4 bases, with 13 bases lying between them. The CDR3 has 14 residues. Written as DNA, the CDR3 is TGTGCCAGCAAGGGCGGGGGCATCACCGGGGAGCTGTTTTTT. Encoded protein: CASKGGGITGELFF.

The chain combines TRBV9 with TRBJ2-3, with D possibly matching TRBD1 (5 bases). Trimming removed 3 bases at V and 0 bases at J, with 11 bases between. There are 15 residues in the CDR3. Germline V gene sequence: CDR1 SGDLS, CDR2 YYNGEE. The CDR3 loop is CASSGRQLSTDTQYF. CDR3 coding DNA: TGTGCCAGCAGCGGGAGACAGCTCAGCACAGATACGCAGTATTTT.

The chain recombines TRBV5-1 with TRBJ1-3, with 7 bases fitting TRBD1. V dropped 3 bases and J dropped 0; count of bases not matched to a gene: 6. The CDR3 is made up of 16 amino acids. Germline-derived CDR1 and CDR2 are SGHRS and YFSETQ. As DNA, the CDR3 is TGCGCCAGCAGCTCCGGGACAGTCACCTCTGGAAACACCATATATTTT. Translated, it gives CASSSGTVTSGNTIYF.

This clone was recorded a few times. The V call is TRBV18, the J call TRBJ2-4; TRBD1 matches at 7 bases. The CDR3 loop spans 15 amino acids. V was clipped by 3 bases and J by 2 bases; unmatched bases: 4. Germline values: CDR1 KGHSH, CDR2 LQKENI. DNA for the CDR3: TGTGCCAGCTCACCTAGACAGGGAACCAAAAACATTCAGTACTTC. It codes for CASSPRQGTKNIQYF.

As DNA, the CDR3 is TGTGCCAGTAGTTCCTGGGGCGGGACCCAGTACTTC. Translation gives CASSSWGGTQYF. The J gene is TRBJ2-5, the V gene TRBV19; maybe TRBD1 (5 bases). V lost 5 bases and J lost 7, with 11 bases in between. Germline CDR1 is LNHDA and CDR2 is SQIVND (reference sequence). CDR3 length equals 12 residues.

Comments on this clone: The same CDR3 also results from other DNA sequences found in this sample. The chain joins TRBV30 to TRBJ2-5, with D perhaps matching TRBD2 (5 bases). With 0 bases removed from V and 4 bases from J, the gap between germline ends came to 6 bases. The CDR3 is made up of 12 amino acids. Germline V gives CDR1 GTSNPN, CDR2 SVGIG (reference sequence). In DNA form, the CDR3 reads TGTGCCTGGAGTGTAACTAGAGAGACCCAGTACTTC. Its translation is CAWSVTRETQYF.

The chain links TRBV6-1 to TRBJ1-6, with D tentatively TRBD1 (5 bases). This CDR3 spans 14 amino acids. The germline V gene has CDR1 MNHNS and CDR2 SASEGT. V was pared by 3 bases and J by 12 bases, with 15 bases between. The CDR3 sequence is CASSDRAPTRPLHF. The CDR3 nucleotides are TGTGCCAGCAGTGACAGGGCGCCGACGCGACCCCTCCACTTT.